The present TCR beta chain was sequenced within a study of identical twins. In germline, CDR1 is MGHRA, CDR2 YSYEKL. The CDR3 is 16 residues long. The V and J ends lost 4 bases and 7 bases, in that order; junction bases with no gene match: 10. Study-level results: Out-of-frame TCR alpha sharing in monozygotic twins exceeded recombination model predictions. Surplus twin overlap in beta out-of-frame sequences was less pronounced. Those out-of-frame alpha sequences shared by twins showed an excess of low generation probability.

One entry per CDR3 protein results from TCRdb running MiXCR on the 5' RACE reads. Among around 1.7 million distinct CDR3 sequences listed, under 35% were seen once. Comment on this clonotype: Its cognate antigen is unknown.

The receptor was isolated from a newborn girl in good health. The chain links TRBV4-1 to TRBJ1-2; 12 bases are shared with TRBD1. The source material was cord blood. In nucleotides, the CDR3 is TGCGCCAGCAGCCTATCCCCCGGGACAGGGGGCTCTGGCTACACCTTC. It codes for CASSLSPGTGGSGYTF.